This T cell receptor beta chain was found in a study of blood T cell dynamics during melanoma immunotherapy. Time point meaning: week 3, after first cycle of checkpoint inhibitor. V lost 5 bases to trimming and J lost 7 bases, with 12 bases between them. The CDR3 runs 13 residues. Germline CDR1 LNHDA, CDR2 SQIVND (reference sequence). Sequenced by immunoSEQ multiplex PCR; TCRdb stores in-frame clones only, minus some. This table has a few thousand clones, around 80% appearing once. This TCR was sampled from a human donor with melanoma. The rearrangement links TRBV19 to TRBJ1-5; D gene uncertain. This specimen consisted of blood, obtained from a patient treated with checkpoint blockade. The CDR3 DNA reads TGTGCCAGTAGTTTAGGTTGGCGGCAGCCCCAGCATTTT. It yields the protein CASSLGWRQPQHF.